Below, 20 T cell receptor beta chains from the same sample are listed, as sequenced in a study of shared clonotypes between healthy human individuals. Clones were read by immunoSEQ multiplex PCR, and TCRdb kept only the in-frame ones, dropping some. The data hold about 1 million clones, with about 75% observed a single time. The sequencing input was memory CD4+ T cells sorted from blood. The sample's subset: CD45RA-negative fraction. These receptors were taken from a man aged 18 to 35 in good health.

The chain joins TRBV4-1 to TRBJ1-5; no firm D call. The V and J ends lost 4 bases and 2 bases respectively, with 15 bases between them. Germline V lookup: CDR1 MGHRA, CDR2 YSYEKL. This CDR3 has 16 residues. The CDR3 bases are TGCGCCAGCAGCCTTCACGGGCTAGCGGGCAATCAGCCCCAGCATTTT. Encoded protein: CASSLHGLAGNQPQHF.

This chain links TRBV5-1 with TRBJ1-6, with TRBD1 matching over 8 bases. Per germline, CDR1 SGHRS and CDR2 YFSETQ. V lost 1 base, J lost 6 bases, and 3 bases stayed unmatched. CDR3 size: 15 residues. As DNA, the CDR3 is TGCGCCAGCAGCTTGTCCCAGGGGGCTAATTCACCCCTCCACTTT. It translates to CASSLSQGANSPLHF.

The chain couples TRBV6-6 to TRBJ2-7, with D tentatively TRBD2 (5 bases). The germline gives CDR1 MNHNY, CDR2 SVGAGI (reference sequence). Between the trimmed V and J ends, which lost 0 bases and 3 bases, there was a span of 6 bases. The CDR3 extends over 13 amino acids. CDR3 amino acids: CASSYSRVYEQYF. The CDR3 bases are TGTGCCAGCAGTTACTCGAGGGTCTACGAGCAGTACTTC.

DNA for the CDR3: TGTGCCAGCAGTGAAATACTAGCGGGAGGGCTGGGGGAGACCCAGTACTTC. Encoded protein: CASSEILAGGLGETQYF. The genes are TRBV2 and TRBJ2-5; 13 bases agree with TRBD2. Per the germline V gene, CDR1 is SNHLY and CDR2 is FYNNEI. With V trimmed by 2 bases and J by 5 bases, 8 bases remained unmatched. The CDR3 length is 17 residues.

The rearrangement links TRBV6-1 to TRBJ1-5; D not certain. This CDR3 has 12 residues. CDR1 and CDR2 (germline): MNHNS, SASEGT. The V gene lost 3 bases and the J gene lost 6 bases, with 6 bases spanning the gap. CDR3: CASSDWSQPQHF. CDR3 nucleotide sequence: TGTGCCAGCAGTGATTGGAGTCAGCCCCAGCATTTT.

J is TRBJ1-1 and V is TRBV6-6; D gene unclear. In germline, CDR1 is MNHNY, CDR2 SVGAGI (reference sequence). V gave up 0 bases and J gave up 3 bases, with 14 bases separating them. The CDR3 is 16 amino acids. The CDR3 sequence: CASSYSMFEMYTEAFF. As DNA, the CDR3 is TGTGCCAGCAGTTACTCGATGTTCGAAATGTACACTGAAGCTTTCTTT.

With regard to this clone: Other DNA sequences in the sample encode the same CDR3. The genes are TRBV2 and TRBJ1-2; 8 positions match TRBD1. V lost 1 base, J lost 3 bases, and 1 base stayed unmatched. Germline V gives CDR1 SNHLY, CDR2 FYNNEI. The CDR3 covers 14 residues. The CDR3 loop reads CASSEGTGYYGYTF. CDR3 sequence (DNA): TGTGCCAGCAGTGAAGGGACAGGGTACTATGGCTACACCTTC.

Of note for this clone: Other nucleotide sequences in the sample specify the same CDR3. The gene calls are TRBV5-1 and TRBJ2-7, with 10 bases fitting TRBD1. This CDR3 contains 14 residues. CDR1 is SGHRS and CDR2 is YFSETQ in the germline V gene. V trimming: 3 bases; J trimming: 1 base; junction bases outside the gene matches: 1. The CDR3: CASSWTGGSYEQYF. CDR3 nucleotides: TGCGCCAGCAGCTGGACAGGGGGGTCCTACGAGCAGTACTTC.

Remarks on this clone: Within the sample, other DNA sequences also encode this same CDR3. The rearrangement joins TRBV5-1 to TRBJ2-1; 7 nucleotides agree with TRBD1. Germline lookup yields CDR1 SGHRS and CDR2 YFSETQ. Trimming at V came to 4 bases and at J to 0 bases, leaving 4 bases not matched to a gene. This CDR3 has 15 residues. The CDR3 here is CASSLTGNSYNEQFF. The CDR3 nucleotides are TGCGCCAGCAGCCTGACAGGGAACTCCTACAATGAGCAGTTCTTC.

As to this clone: Other DNA variants within this sample encode the same CDR3. The chain recombines TRBV29-1 with TRBJ2-5; 7 nucleotides align to TRBD2. The trim removed 4 bases at V and 2 bases at J, leaving 4 bases unmatched. From germline, CDR1 is SQVTM and CDR2 ANQGSEA. This CDR3 has 13 amino acids. CDR3 region: CSVGGGRQETQYF. The CDR3 DNA is TGCAGCGTTGGGGGGGGGAGACAAGAGACCCAGTACTTC.

V gene TRBV6-5 combines with J gene TRBJ2-2; possible D gene TRBD2, 6 bases. V was shortened by 2 bases and J by 7 bases, with 11 bases between the two germline ends. CDR1 is MNHEY and CDR2 is SVGAGI in the germline V gene. This CDR3 has 14 amino acids. The CDR3 nucleotides read TGTGCCAGCAGTTACGAACGGGGGATCGGGGAGCTGTTTTTT. It translates to CASSYERGIGELFF.

This sequence joins TRBV30 and TRBJ1-3; D unresolved. This CDR3 contains 11 residues. V was pared by 4 bases and J by 2 bases, with 3 bases between. Germline-derived CDR1 and CDR2 are GTSNPN and SVGIG (reference sequence). CDR3 in DNA: TGTGCCTGGATGGCTGGAAACACCATATATTTT. This translates into CAWMAGNTIYF.

This rearrangement joins TRBV18 to TRBJ2-7; 8 bases match TRBD1. V trimming: 4 bases; J trimming: 0 bases; junction bases outside the gene matches: 2. The length of the CDR3 is 14 residues. Germline V gene data show CDR1 as KGHSH and CDR2 as LQKENI. As DNA, the CDR3 is TGTGCCAGCTCACTCACAGGGGGCTCCTACGAGCAGTACTTC. Protein product: CASSLTGGSYEQYF.

V gene TRBV7-2 combines with J gene TRBJ2-7; D remains unclear. V lost 5 bases to trimming and J lost 6 bases, with 23 bases between them. Germline V gene sequence: CDR1 SGHTA, CDR2 FQGNSA. This CDR3 has 16 amino acids. The CDR3 DNA follows: TGTGCCAGCAGCAATCCCGCAAGAGTATCTACAAGCGAGCAGTACTTC. Protein product: CASSNPARVSTSEQYF.

As for this clone: A read error is possible here, since a much larger clone lies one base away. The chain links TRBV14 to TRBJ1-6, with no clear D. The CDR3 has 12 amino acids. Per germline, CDR1 SGHDN and CDR2 FVKESK. The ends were cut back, 4 bases at V and 10 bases at J, with 8 bases in the middle. The CDR3 is CASSPYRSPLHF. The DNA of the CDR3 is TGTGCCAGCAGCCCCTACCGGTCACCCCTCCACTTT. The variable domain in full, completed from reference TRBV14 and TRBJ1-6, reads EAGVTQFPSHSVIEKGQTVTLRCDPISGHDNLYWYRRVMGKEIKFLLHFVKESKQDESGMPNNRFLAERTGGTYSTLKVQPAELEDSGVYFCASSPYRSPLHFGNGTRLTVT.

The chain carries TRBV25-1 and TRBJ2-1; TRBD1 is a possible D gene (5 bases). Germline V gene lookup returns CDR1 MGHDK and CDR2 SYGVNS. V lost 5 bases and J 7 bases, leaving 12 bases between the germline ends. The CDR3 covers 13 residues. For the CDR3, the DNA is TGTGCCAGCAGTCCGGCAGGGCAGAATGAGCAGTTCTTC. Protein: CASSPAGQNEQFF.

The chain links TRBV7-3 to TRBJ1-1; D may be TRBD1 (5 bases). In germline, CDR1 is SGHTA, CDR2 FQGTGA. This CDR3 is built from 14 residues. The ends were cut back, 5 bases at V and 6 bases at J, with 16 bases in the middle. The CDR3 is CASSPQGPGAEAFF. The CDR3 DNA follows: TGTGCCAGCAGCCCTCAGGGTCCCGGGGCTGAAGCTTTCTTT.

The V gene is TRBV27, the J gene TRBJ2-6; 7 bases are a match to TRBD1. The length of the CDR3 is 16 residues. Germline trimming cut 6 bases from V and 1 base from J; bases unmatched to any gene: 6. Germline CDR1 reads MNHEY; CDR2 reads SMNVEV (reference sequence). CDR3 protein: CASRTYRGSGANVLTF. The DNA of the CDR3 is TGTGCCAGCAGGACGTACAGGGGATCTGGGGCCAACGTCCTGACTTTC.

Comments on this clone: Other DNA variants within this sample encode the same CDR3. This chain links TRBV11-2 with TRBJ1-1; no clear D. This CDR3 is 13 amino acids long. Trimming stripped 3 bases from V and 1 base from J, with 6 bases between. Germline V gives CDR1 SGHAT, CDR2 FQNNGV. The CDR3 bases are TGTGCCAGCAGCTTCGCGGGGAACACTGAAGCTTTCTTT. It translates to CASSFAGNTEAFF.

The V call is TRBV20-1, the J call TRBJ2-1; D tentatively fits TRBD1 or TRBD2 (6 bases each). Germline CDR1 is DFQATT and CDR2 is SNEGSKA (reference sequence). Trimming shortened V by 6 bases and J by 13 bases, and 13 bases separated the two germline ends. The CDR3 consists of 10 residues. The DNA of the CDR3 is TGCAGTGCAGCGAGGGGGGAACAGTTCTTC. Translated, it gives CSAARGEQFF.